This T cell receptor (beta chain) was recovered during a study of blood T cell repertoires in COVID-19. TCRdb's copy holds only in-frame clones and misses some; the assay was immunoSEQ multiplex PCR. Of about 160,000 clones listed, about four fifths are singletons. V was pared by 4 bases and J by 3 bases, with 10 bases between. The length of the CDR3 is 14 residues. CDR1 SNHLY and CDR2 FYNNEI come from the germline V gene. Sequencing used PBMCs or T cells enriched from blood (not recorded which). J is TRBJ1-5 and V is TRBV2; weak D call: TRBD1 (6 bases). This TCR derives from a woman aged 55-70 years who had recovered from COVID-19. Written as DNA, the CDR3 is TGTGCCAGCAGTGGGCAGGGGTTCAATCAGCCCCAGCATTTT. Translation: CASSGQGFNQPQHF.